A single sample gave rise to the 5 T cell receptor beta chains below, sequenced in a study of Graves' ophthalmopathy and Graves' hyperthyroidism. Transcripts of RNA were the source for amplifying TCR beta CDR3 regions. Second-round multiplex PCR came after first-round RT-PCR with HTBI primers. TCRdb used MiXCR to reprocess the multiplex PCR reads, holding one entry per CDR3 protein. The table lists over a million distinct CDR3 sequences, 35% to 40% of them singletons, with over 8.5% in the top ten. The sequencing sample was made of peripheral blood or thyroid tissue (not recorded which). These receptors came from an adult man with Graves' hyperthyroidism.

CDR3 in amino acids: CASSPRPGWYQETQYF. In nucleotides, the CDR3 is TGTGCCAGCAGCCCCAGACCGGGGTGGTACCAAGAGACCCAGTACTTC. The V call is TRBV5-6, the J call TRBJ2-5; weak D call: TRBD2 (5 bases). The CDR3 runs to 16 residues. With 4 bases removed from V and 0 bases from J, the gap between germline ends came to 16 bases. Germline CDR1 SGHDT, CDR2 YYEEEE.

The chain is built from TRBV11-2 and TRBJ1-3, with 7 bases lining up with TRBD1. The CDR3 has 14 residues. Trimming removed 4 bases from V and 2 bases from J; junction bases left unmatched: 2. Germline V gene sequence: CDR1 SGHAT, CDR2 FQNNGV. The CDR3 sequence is CASSSGGPGNTIYF. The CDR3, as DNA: TGTGCCAGCAGCTCAGGGGGGCCTGGAAACACCATATATTTT.

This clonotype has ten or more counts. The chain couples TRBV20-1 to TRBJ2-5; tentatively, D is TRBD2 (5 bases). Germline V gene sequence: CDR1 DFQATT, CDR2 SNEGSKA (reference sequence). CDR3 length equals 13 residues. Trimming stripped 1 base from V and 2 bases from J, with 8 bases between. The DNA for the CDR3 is TGCAGTGCTAGAGTCCGACTACAAGAGACCCAGTACTTC. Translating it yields CSARVRLQETQYF.

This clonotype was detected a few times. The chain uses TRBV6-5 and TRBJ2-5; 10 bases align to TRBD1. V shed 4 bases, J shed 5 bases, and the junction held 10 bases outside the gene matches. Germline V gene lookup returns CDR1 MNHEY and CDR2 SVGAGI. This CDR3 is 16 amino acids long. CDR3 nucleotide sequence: TGTGCCAGCAGTTTCTCCGGACAGGGGGACTTTGAGACCCAGTACTTC. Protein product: CASSFSGQGDFETQYF.

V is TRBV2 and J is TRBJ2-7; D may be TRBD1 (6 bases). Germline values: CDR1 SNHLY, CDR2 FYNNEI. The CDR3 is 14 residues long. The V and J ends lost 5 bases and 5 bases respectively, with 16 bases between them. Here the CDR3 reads CASSSDRRLNEQYF. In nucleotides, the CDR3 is TGTGCCAGCAGTTCCGACAGGAGGTTAAACGAGCAGTACTTC.